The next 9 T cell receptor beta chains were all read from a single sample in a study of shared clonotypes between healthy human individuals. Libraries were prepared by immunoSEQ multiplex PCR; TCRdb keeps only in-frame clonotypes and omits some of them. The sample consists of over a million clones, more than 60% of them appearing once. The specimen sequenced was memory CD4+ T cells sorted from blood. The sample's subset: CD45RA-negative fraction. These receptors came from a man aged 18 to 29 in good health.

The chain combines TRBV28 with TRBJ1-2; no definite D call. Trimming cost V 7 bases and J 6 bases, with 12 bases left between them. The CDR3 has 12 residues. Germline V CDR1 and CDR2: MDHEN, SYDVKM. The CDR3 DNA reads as TGTGCCAGCACCAATAGGCTCCATGGCTACACCTTC. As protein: CASTNRLHGYTF.

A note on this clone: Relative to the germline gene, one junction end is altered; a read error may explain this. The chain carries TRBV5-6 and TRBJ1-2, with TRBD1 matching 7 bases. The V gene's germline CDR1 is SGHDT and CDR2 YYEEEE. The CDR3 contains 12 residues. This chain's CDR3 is CASSSPGQKIIF. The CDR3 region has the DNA TGTGCCAGCAGCTCACCGGGACAGAAAATAATCTTC.

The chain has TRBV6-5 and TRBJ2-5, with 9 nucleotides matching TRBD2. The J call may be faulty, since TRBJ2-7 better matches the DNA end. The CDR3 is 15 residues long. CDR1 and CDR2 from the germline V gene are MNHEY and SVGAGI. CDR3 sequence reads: CASSYYGVAGDEQYF. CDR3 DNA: TGTGCCAGCAGTTACTACGGGGTAGCGGGAGACGAGCAGTACTTC.

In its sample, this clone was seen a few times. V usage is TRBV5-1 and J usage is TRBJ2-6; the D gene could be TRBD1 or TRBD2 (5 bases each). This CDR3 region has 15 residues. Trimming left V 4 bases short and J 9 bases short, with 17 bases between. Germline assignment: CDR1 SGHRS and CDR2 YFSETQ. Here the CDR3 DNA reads TGCGCCAGCAGCCCAGAACCGGGACGGGGCAACGTCCTGACTTTC. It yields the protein CASSPEPGRGNVLTF.

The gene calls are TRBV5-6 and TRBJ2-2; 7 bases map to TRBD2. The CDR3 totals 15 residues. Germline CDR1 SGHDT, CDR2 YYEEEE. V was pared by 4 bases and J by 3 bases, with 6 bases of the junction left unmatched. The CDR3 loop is CASSPGLDDTGELFF. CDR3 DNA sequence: TGTGCCAGCAGCCCCGGACTAGATGACACCGGGGAGCTGTTTTTT.

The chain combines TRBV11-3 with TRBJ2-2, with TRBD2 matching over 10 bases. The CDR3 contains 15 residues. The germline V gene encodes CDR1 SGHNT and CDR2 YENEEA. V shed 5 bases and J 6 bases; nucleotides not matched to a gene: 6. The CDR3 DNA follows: TGTGCCAGCAGCCGCTCCGGGACTAGCGCCGGGGAGCTGTTTTTT. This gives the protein CASSRSGTSAGELFF.

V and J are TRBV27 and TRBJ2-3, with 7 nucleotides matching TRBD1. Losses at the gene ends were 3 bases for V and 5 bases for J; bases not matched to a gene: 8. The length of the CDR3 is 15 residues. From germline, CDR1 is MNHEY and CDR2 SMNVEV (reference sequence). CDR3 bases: TGTGCCAGCAGTTTGACAGGGCCCCCTGGAGATACGCAGTATTTT. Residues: CASSLTGPPGDTQYF.

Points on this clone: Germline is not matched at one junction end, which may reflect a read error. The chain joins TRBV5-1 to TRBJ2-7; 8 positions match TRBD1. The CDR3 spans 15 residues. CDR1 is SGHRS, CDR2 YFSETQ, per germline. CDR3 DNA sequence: TGCGCCAGCAGTTTGGGACAGGACTCCTCCTACGAGCAGTACTTC. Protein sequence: CASSLGQDSSYEQYF. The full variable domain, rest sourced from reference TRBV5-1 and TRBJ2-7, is KAGVTQTPRYLIKTRGQQVTLSCSPISGHRSVSWYQQTPGQGLQFLFEYFSETQRNKGNFPGRFSGRQFSNSRSEMNVSTLELGDSALYLCASSLGQDSSYEQYFGPGTRLTVT.

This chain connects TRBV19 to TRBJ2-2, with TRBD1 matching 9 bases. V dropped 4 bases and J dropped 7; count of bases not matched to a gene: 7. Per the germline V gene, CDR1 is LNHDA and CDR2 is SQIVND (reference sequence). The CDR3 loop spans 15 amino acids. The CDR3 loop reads CASSTRDRAVGELFF. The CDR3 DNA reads TGTGCCAGTAGTACCCGGGACAGGGCTGTCGGGGAGCTGTTTTTT. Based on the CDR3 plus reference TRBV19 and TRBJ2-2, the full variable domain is DGGITQSPKYLFRKEGQNVTLSCEQNLNHDAMYWYRQDPGQGLRLIYYSQIVNDFQKGDIAEGYSVSREKKESFPLTVTSAQKNPTAFYLCASSTRDRAVGELFFGEGSRLTVL.